One and the same sample provided the 20 T cell receptor beta chains below, sequenced in a study of T cells in Graves' hyperthyroidism and ophthalmopathy (dated by TCRdb to between 2018 and 2021). The library was prepared using multiplex PCR. Data came from an Illumina HiSeq 2000. The TCR beta CDR3 regions were amplified from the RNA transcripts. For the first round of RT-PCR on the TCR CDR3, the HTBI primer set was used together with the Qiagen OneStep RT-PCR kit. In-frame beta chains were kept once TCRdb had trimmed the public reads at Q25 with fastp and called clones with MiXCR. Rows are combined by CDR3 protein, so each entry shows the most common genes and DNA. The sample has about 640,000 distinct CDR3 sequences on record, roughly 20% of them singletons. More than 30% of the sample is in the top ten clones. Material: blood. Receptors originate from a man younger than 40 with Graves' ophthalmopathy.

This clonotype appeared many times. The V call is TRBV11-2, the J call TRBJ2-7; perhaps TRBD1 as D (5 bases). V was cut by 3 bases and J by 5 bases, with 20 bases left in between. CDR1 and CDR2 (germline): SGHAT, FQNNGV. CDR3 length: 16 amino acids. The DNA of the CDR3 is TGTGCCAGCAGCTTTAAAGACAGAGGTTTTGAAGACGAGCAGTACTTC. Translation gives CASSFKDRGFEDEQYF. The full variable domain, completed using reference TRBV11-2 and TRBJ2-7, is EAGVAQSPRYKIIEKRQSVAFWCNPISGHATLYWYQQILGQGPKLLIQFQNNGVVDDSQLPKDRFSAERLKGVDSTLKIQPAKLEDSAVYLCASSFKDRGFEDEQYFGPGTRLTVT.

This clonotype was counted at least ten times. V and J are TRBV6-5 and TRBJ2-7; D is unresolved. Trimming cost V 0 bases and J 3 bases, with 12 bases left between them. CDR3 size: 15 residues. The germline CDR1 and CDR2 sequences are MNHEY and SVGAGI. The CDR3 DNA follows: TGTGCCAGCAGTTACTCGTTTGGCAGTTACTACGAGCAGTACTTC. Translated, it gives CASSYSFGSYYEQYF.

This clonotype was counted once. The chain combines TRBV30 with TRBJ2-7; D remains unclear. The CDR3 loop spans 12 amino acids. Trimming left V 2 bases short and J 2 bases short, with 7 bases between. Germline V gene sequence: CDR1 GTSNPN, CDR2 SVGIG (reference sequence). This chain's CDR3 is CAWSKLTYEQYF. The CDR3 nucleotides read TGTGCCTGGAGTAAGCTGACCTACGAGCAGTACTTC.

This clonotype occurred a few times. Since a much larger clone is just one base distant, this may be a read error. The rearrangement uses TRBV2 and TRBJ1-1; TRBD1 might be the D (6 bases). CDR3 size: 13 residues. Germline V CDR1 and CDR2: SNHLY, FYNNEI. CDR3 nucleotide sequence: TGTGCCAGCAGTCCCAGGGGAGTGACTGTAGCTTTCTTT. Amino acid sequence: CASSPRGVTVAFF.

This chain joins TRBV20-1 and TRBJ2-1; 7 bases line up with TRBD1. V shed 3 bases and J 2 bases; nucleotides not matched to a gene: 7. Per germline, CDR1 DFQATT and CDR2 SNEGSKA (reference sequence). This CDR3 comprises 15 residues. The CDR3: CSAREDRVPYNEQFF. In nucleotides, the CDR3 is TGCAGTGCTAGGGAAGACAGGGTACCCTACAATGAGCAGTTCTTC.

This clonotype came up a few times. The rearrangement uses TRBV20-1 and TRBJ2-2; 9 bases match TRBD1. CDR3 length: 16 amino acids. J gave up 6 bases and V 3 bases, and 11 bases lay outside the gene matches. Per the germline V gene, CDR1 is DFQATT and CDR2 is SNEGSKA (reference sequence). The CDR3 coding sequence is TGCAGTGCTAGGGACGCCGGGACAGGGATCCCCGGGGAGCTGTTTTTT. Its protein product is CSARDAGTGIPGELFF.

V gene TRBV7-2 combines with J gene TRBJ2-5, with D perhaps matching TRBD1 (5 bases). Trimming removed 5 bases from V and 5 bases from J, with 18 bases in between. The CDR3 consists of 15 residues. In germline, CDR1 is SGHTA, CDR2 FQGNSA. Written as DNA, the CDR3 is TGTGCCAGCAGCCCCGACAGTGGGGCATGGGAGACCCAGTACTTC. Protein product: CASSPDSGAWETQYF.

This clonotype came up a few times. This chain connects TRBV20-1 to TRBJ2-3, with D perhaps given as TRBD1 or TRBD2 (5 bases each). Germline-derived CDR1 and CDR2 are DFQATT and SNEGSKA (reference sequence). The CDR3 covers 15 residues. Trimming took off 2 bases at V and 6 bases at J, with 18 bases between the two ends. CDR3 in amino acids: CSARPSGDPRDTQYF. The CDR3 nucleotides are TGCAGTGCTAGACCCTCCGGGGACCCCAGGGATACGCAGTATTTT.

This clonotype was found a few times. V usage is TRBV7-9 and J usage is TRBJ2-1; tentative D call: TRBD2 (6 bases). Germline CDR1 and CDR2: SEHNR and FQNEAQ (reference sequence). This CDR3 is 14 amino acids long. The V end lost 3 bases, the J end lost 1 base, and 7 bases lay between the germline ends. CDR3 sequence reads: CASSFRESYNEQFF. The CDR3 DNA is TGTGCCAGCAGCTTCCGGGAGTCCTACAATGAGCAGTTCTTC.

The rearrangement joins TRBV6-5 to TRBJ2-6, with 10 bases lining up with TRBD2. CDR3 length: 18 amino acids. Trimming removed 2 bases from V and 1 base from J; junction bases left unmatched: 5. Germline CDR1 and CDR2: MNHEY and SVGAGI. CDR3 in DNA: TGTGCCAGCAGTTACAGTGGGACTAGCGTATCTGGGGCCAACGTCCTGACTTTC. Its protein is CASSYSGTSVSGANVLTF.

The V and J genes are TRBV15 and TRBJ1-6, with D possibly TRBD1 on 5 matching bases. Germline CDR1 reads LNHNV; CDR2 reads YYDKDF (reference sequence). V lost 0 bases and J lost 7, with 13 bases in between. CDR3 length: 16 amino acids. Written as DNA, the CDR3 is TGTGCCACCAGCAGAGATCGAGACAGCGCAAATTCACCCCTCCACTTT. Translated: CATSRDRDSANSPLHF.

The rearrangement uses TRBV5-5 and TRBJ1-6; no definite D call. The germline V and J ends were trimmed by 7 bases and 2 bases, with 16 bases remaining between them. Germline values: CDR1 SGHKS, CDR2 YYEKEE (reference sequence). This CDR3 region has 16 residues. The chain's CDR3 is CASGWGFTTYNSPLHF. CDR3 DNA: TGTGCCAGCGGATGGGGTTTTACAACCTATAATTCACCCCTCCACTTT.

CDR3 bases: TGTGCCAGCAGCGACAGTGGGAGTTCACCCCTCCACTTT. Encoded protein: CASSDSGSSPLHF. The J gene is TRBJ1-6, the V gene TRBV28; maybe TRBD1 (5 bases). The germline V gene encodes CDR1 MDHEN and CDR2 SYDVKM. This CDR3 has 13 residues. With 6 bases removed from V and 9 bases from J, the gap between germline ends came to 12 bases.

This clonotype was picked up many times. This rearrangement joins TRBV20-1 to TRBJ2-3; D not certain. Germline V gene data show CDR1 as DFQATT and CDR2 as SNEGSKA (reference sequence). The CDR3 has 13 residues. The V end was cut by 3 bases, the J end by 5 bases, with 12 bases between. In DNA form, the CDR3 reads TGCAGTGCTAGTTTCCGGGCAGGAGATACGCAGTATTTT. It specifies CSASFRAGDTQYF.

This clonotype was seen repeatedly, ten times or more. CDR3 DNA: TGTGCCAGCAGTCCCCCAGGACTAGCCGTCACCTACGAGCAGTACTTC. Amino acids: CASSPPGLAVTYEQYF. V and J are TRBV12-3 or TRBV12-4 and TRBJ2-7; 8 positions match TRBD2. V trimming: 5 bases; J trimming: 2 bases; junction bases outside the gene matches: 11. The CDR3 consists of 16 residues.

V gene TRBV7-9 combines with J gene TRBJ2-7; D gene uncertain. Trimming removed 4 bases from V and 4 bases from J, with 14 bases in between. Looked up from germline, CDR1 is SEHNR and CDR2 is FQNEAQ (reference sequence). CDR3 length: 14 residues. The DNA for the CDR3 is TGTGCCAGCAGCTCCAGCATGGTGGGGTACGAGCAGTACTTC. It is translated as CASSSSMVGYEQYF.

This chain connects TRBV18 to TRBJ2-7, with D perhaps given as TRBD1 or TRBD2 (7 bases each). Trimming took off 2 bases at V and 0 bases at J, with 17 bases between the two ends. CDR1 is KGHSH, CDR2 LQKENI, per germline. The CDR3 sequence is 17 residues long. The CDR3 DNA is TGTGCCAGCTCACCAACTCTCAGGGGGGGCAGCTCCTACGAGCAGTACTTC. This gives the protein CASSPTLRGGSSYEQYF.

This chain joins TRBV3-1 and TRBJ2-3, with 11 bases matching TRBD2. The germline gives CDR1 LGHDT, CDR2 YNNKEL (reference sequence). The CDR3 loop spans 16 amino acids. V was pared by 4 bases and J by 2 bases, with 5 bases of the junction left unmatched. CDR3 sequence (DNA): TGTGCCAGCAGCCGTGAACTAGCGGGGGACACAGATACGCAGTATTTT. It encodes CASSRELAGDTDTQYF.

This clonotype has more than one count but fewer than ten. The chain employs TRBV28 and TRBJ2-7, with D perhaps matching TRBD2 (6 bases). The CDR3 consists of 15 residues. The germline CDR1 and CDR2 sequences are MDHEN and SYDVKM. V shed 3 bases and J shed 2 bases, with 14 bases lying between them. This CDR3 is CASSFTLRGTYEQYF. The CDR3 bases are TGTGCCAGCAGTTTCACCCTTCGGGGGACCTACGAGCAGTACTTC. Variable domain in full (rest from reference TRBV28 and TRBJ2-7): DVKVTQSSRYLVKRTGEKVFLECVQDMDHENMFWYRQDPGLGLRLIYFSYDVKMKEKGDIPEGYSVSREKKERFSLILESASTNQTSMYLCASSFTLRGTYEQYFGPGTRLTVT.

This clonotype was counted ten times or more. V gene TRBV7-2 combines with J gene TRBJ2-1, with 10 bases matching TRBD2. CDR3 length: 17 amino acids. Losses at the gene ends were 1 base for V and 4 bases for J; bases not matched to a gene: 7. Germline V lookup: CDR1 SGHTA, CDR2 FQGNSA. CDR3 nucleotides: TGTGCCAGCAGCTTAGGCCCTAGCGGGAGTCCTTACAATGAGCAGTTCTTC. Translating gives CASSLGPSGSPYNEQFF.